The 26 T cell receptor beta chains below come from one sample, sequenced in a study of T cells in Graves' hyperthyroidism and ophthalmopathy (dated by TCRdb to about 2019). Library preparation employed multiplex PCR. The data were produced on an Illumina HiSeq 2000. The TCR beta CDR3 regions were amplified from RNA transcripts. The TCR CDR3 was subjected to a first round of RT-PCR using the HTBI primer set and the Qiagen OneStep RT-PCR kit. TCRdb redid the processing of the public reads, applying fastp at Q25 and MiXCR, and retained in-frame beta chains. Entries are consolidated by CDR3 protein sequence, retaining the most common genes and DNA. The sample yields about 130,000 distinct CDR3 sequences; roughly a fifth were counted once. The ten most abundant clones make up roughly 71% of the sample. Sequences were obtained from blood. These receptors were collected from a woman in her 50s with Graves' hyperthyroidism that later progressed to Graves' ophthalmopathy.

This clonotype was counted a few times. The V gene is TRBV24-1, the J gene TRBJ2-2, with 14 bases lining up with TRBD2. V lost 7 bases to trimming and J lost 5 bases; unmatched junction nucleotides: 8. This CDR3 is 17 amino acids long. Per germline, CDR1 KGHDR and CDR2 SFDVKD. The CDR3, as DNA: TGTGCCACCAGGGGGACTAGCGGGAGTCCCGGGACCGGGGAGCTGTTTTTT. It yields the protein CATRGTSGSPGTGELFF.

The chain links TRBV19 to TRBJ2-4; D is ambiguous. CDR1 is LNHDA, CDR2 SQIVND, per germline (reference sequence). The CDR3 contains 15 residues. The germline V and J ends were trimmed by 2 bases and 2 bases, with 10 bases remaining between them. The CDR3, as DNA: TGTGCCAGTAGTATACAGAGGTCGACCAAAAACATTCAGTACTTC. Translated: CASSIQRSTKNIQYF.

At least ten counts were recorded for this clonotype. The chain carries TRBV20-1 and TRBJ2-1; TRBD2 might be the D (6 bases). Germline loops: CDR1 DFQATT, CDR2 SNEGSKA (reference sequence). The CDR3 consists of 14 residues. V lost 5 bases to trimming and J lost 6 bases, with 17 bases between them. The CDR3 DNA reads as TGCAGTGCTTCCGGGCCAAGGGGAGGCAATGAGCAGTTCTTC. Protein product: CSASGPRGGNEQFF.

In its sample, this clonotype was seen many times. V usage is TRBV4-1 and J usage is TRBJ2-7; either TRBD1 or TRBD2 may supply D (5 bases each). The germline CDR1 and CDR2 sequences are MGHRA and YSYEKL. This CDR3 region has 17 residues. V lost 2 bases and J 0 bases, leaving 17 bases between the germline ends. The DNA of the CDR3 is TGCGCCAGCAGCCAAACGCCCCAGGGACCTACCTCCTACGAGCAGTACTTC. Translating it yields CASSQTPQGPTSYEQYF.

This clonotype was seen a few times. This clone may be a read error of a much larger clone one base away. The chain employs TRBV7-9 and TRBJ1-2; 8 bases map to TRBD1. The CDR3 totals 14 residues. Germline assignment: CDR1 SEHNR and CDR2 FQNEAQ (reference sequence). Unmatched junction bases numbered 9, after V lost 5 bases and J lost 7 bases. The CDR3 DNA reads TGTGCCAGCAGCCCGGGGACAGGAGACTGTGGCTACACCTTC. Amino acid sequence: CASSPGTGDCGYTF.

There are many counts of this clonotype. This chain uses TRBV3-1 with TRBJ1-2; D not resolved. The germline gives CDR1 LGHDT, CDR2 YNNKEL (reference sequence). Trimming removed 0 bases from V and 7 bases from J, with 18 bases in between. CDR3 length: 16 residues. The CDR3 here is CASSQDFFSDISGYTF. CDR3 nucleotide sequence: TGTGCCAGCAGCCAAGATTTTTTTAGCGACATCAGTGGCTACACCTTC.

This clonotype was seen repeatedly, ten times or more. CDR3 region: CASSSPRPGQGAYEQYF. The DNA of the CDR3 is TGTGCCAGCAGTTCCCCCCGACCGGGACAGGGAGCCTACGAGCAGTACTTC. The chain is built from TRBV12-3 or TRBV12-4 and TRBJ2-7; 9 bases are shared with TRBD1. V dropped 4 bases and J dropped 2; count of bases not matched to a gene: 12. The CDR3 consists of 17 residues.

The sample holds many counts of this clonotype. This chain links TRBV30 with TRBJ1-2; possible D gene TRBD1, 5 bases. CDR3 length: 14 residues. Germline CDR1 GTSNPN, CDR2 SVGIG (reference sequence). The V end was cut by 0 bases, the J end by 4 bases, with 12 bases between. The CDR3 bases are TGTGCCTGGAGTGTACAAGACAGCCTCTATGGCTACACCTTC. Residues: CAWSVQDSLYGYTF.

This clonotype was detected ten times or more. This chain joins TRBV5-5 and TRBJ1-1; a possible D gene is TRBD1 (6 bases). Germline values: CDR1 SGHKS, CDR2 YYEKEE (reference sequence). V dropped 0 bases and J dropped 3 bases, with 9 bases sitting between them. The CDR3 has 14 residues. The CDR3 loop reads CASSLDRVDTEAFF. The DNA for the CDR3 is TGTGCCAGCAGCTTGGACAGGGTGGACACTGAAGCTTTCTTT.

This clonotype was counted ten times or more. The chain joins TRBV30 to TRBJ1-1; D possibly corresponds to TRBD1 (5 bases). CDR3 length: 14 amino acids. The germline gives CDR1 GTSNPN, CDR2 SVGIG (reference sequence). Trimming left V 4 bases short and J 3 bases short, with 15 bases between. CDR3: CAWTLGVPDTEAFF. The CDR3 coding sequence is TGTGCCTGGACCCTGGGGGTCCCGGACACTGAAGCTTTCTTT.

This clonotype was detected only a few times. V usage is TRBV27 and J usage is TRBJ2-7; perhaps TRBD2 as D (5 bases). Deletions cut 4 bases from V and 5 bases from J, with 9 bases between. The CDR3 has 12 amino acids. Germline values: CDR1 MNHEY, CDR2 SMNVEV (reference sequence). The CDR3 here is CASSSYGDEQYF. The CDR3 DNA reads TGTGCCAGCAGTTCTTACGGGGACGAGCAGTACTTC.

This clonotype came up many times. The J gene is TRBJ2-1, the V gene TRBV3-1; D possibly corresponds to TRBD2 (5 bases). Germline CDR1 is LGHDT and CDR2 is YNNKEL (reference sequence). V was cut by 3 bases and J by 6 bases, with 21 bases left in between. The CDR3 runs to 17 residues. The CDR3 region is CASSQMGTGWSGNEQFF. The CDR3, as DNA: TGTGCCAGCAGCCAGATGGGTACGGGATGGAGTGGCAATGAGCAGTTCTTC.

This clonotype was observed at least ten times. V usage is TRBV10-3 and J usage is TRBJ2-7, with TRBD2 as a possible D gene (7 bases). The germline CDR1 and CDR2 sequences are ENHRY and SYGVKD. V lost 4 bases to trimming and J lost 3 bases, with 10 bases between them. CDR3 length: 13 amino acids. CDR3 sequence: CAISAGGGYEQYF. Here the CDR3 DNA reads TGTGCCATCAGTGCGGGGGGCGGCTACGAGCAGTACTTC.

This clonotype was counted at least ten times. This chain uses TRBV18 with TRBJ1-1; D is ambiguous. The CDR3 has 16 residues. Germline assignment: CDR1 KGHSH and CDR2 LQKENI. V lost 0 bases, J lost 0 bases, and 11 bases lay in between. CDR3 bases: TGTGCCAGCTCACCACCCTTTTCTCCGCTGAACACTGAAGCTTTCTTT. Its translation: CASSPPFSPLNTEAFF.

This chain links TRBV7-2 with TRBJ2-5; D possibly matches TRBD1 or TRBD2 (5 bases each). This CDR3 has 19 residues. The V and J ends lost 0 bases and 1 base respectively, with 21 bases between them. Germline CDR1 is SGHTA and CDR2 is FQGNSA. The DNA of the CDR3 is TGTGCCAGCAGCTTAGCGATCGTTCTCCCGCAGAGGGGCCAAGAGACCCAGTACTTC. Its translation: CASSLAIVLPQRGQETQYF.

Of note for this clonotype: A read error is possible here, since a much larger clone lies one base away. V and J are TRBV18 and TRBJ2-1; D is ambiguous. The closer fit of TRBJ2-7 to the DNA end suggests the J call may be wrong. The CDR3 loop spans 16 amino acids. Germline V gene lookup returns CDR1 KGHSH and CDR2 LQKENI. The CDR3 DNA follows: TGTGCCAGCTCACCAAAGCTGGAGAGCTCCTACAATGAGCAGTACTTC. This gives the protein CASSPKLESSYNEQYF.

There are many counts of this clonotype. J is TRBJ2-7 and V is TRBV3-1; D call uncertain. The germline gives CDR1 LGHDT, CDR2 YNNKEL (reference sequence). V was pared by 1 base and J by 5 bases, with 9 bases between. The CDR3 consists of 13 residues. The DNA of the CDR3 is TGTGCCAGCAGCCAAGGACGGTTCCACGAGCAGTACTTC. Translation gives CASSQGRFHEQYF.

CDR3 residues: CASSYRQGGGAFF. In nucleotides, the CDR3 is TGTGCCAGCAGTTACCGACAGGGTGGTGGAGCTTTCTTT. The chain links TRBV6-5 to TRBJ1-1, with 7 bases lining up with TRBD1. CDR3 length: 13 amino acids. With V trimmed by 2 bases and J by 10 bases, 7 bases remained unmatched. Per germline, CDR1 MNHEY and CDR2 SVGAGI.

This clonotype turned up a few times. The chain uses TRBV4-1 and TRBJ1-1; possibly TRBD1 for D (6 bases). The CDR3 is made up of 18 amino acids. V was cut by 0 bases and J by 1 base, with 18 bases left in between. CDR1 is MGHRA, CDR2 YSYEKL, per germline. For the CDR3, the DNA is TGCGCCAGCAGCCAAGATTTTAGGGCAGGGGTACGGAACACTGAAGCTTTCTTT. This translates into CASSQDFRAGVRNTEAFF.

This clonotype was detected ten times or more. The chain has TRBV5-1 and TRBJ2-7, with D possibly being TRBD1 (6 bases). The ends were cut back, 4 bases at V and 2 bases at J, with 13 bases in the middle. Germline V lookup: CDR1 SGHRS, CDR2 YFSETQ. The CDR3 has 14 residues. CDR3 region: CASSDNTGTYEQYF. The CDR3 nucleotides read TGCGCCAGCAGCGACAACACAGGGACCTACGAGCAGTACTTC. The full variable domain, rest sourced from reference TRBV5-1 and TRBJ2-7, is KAGVTQTPRYLIKTRGQQVTLSCSPISGHRSVSWYQQTPGQGLQFLFEYFSETQRNKGNFPGRFSGRQFSNSRSEMNVSTLELGDSALYLCASSDNTGTYEQYFGPGTRLTVT.

This clonotype was recorded many times. This chain connects TRBV20-1 to TRBJ2-7, with a tentative D call TRBD2 (5 bases). This CDR3 has 13 residues. The germline V gene has CDR1 DFQATT and CDR2 SNEGSKA (reference sequence). The V and J ends lost 3 bases and 2 bases respectively, with 11 bases between them. CDR3 nucleotides: TGCAGTGCTAGCGAGGGTACCCCCTACGAGCAGTACTTC. Its translation is CSASEGTPYEQYF.

This clonotype was found many times. This chain joins TRBV11-2 and TRBJ2-2, with D unclear. Germline V gene sequence: CDR1 SGHAT, CDR2 FQNNGV. The CDR3 length is 15 residues. The V end was cut by 1 base, the J end by 6 bases, with 12 bases between. The CDR3 sequence is CASSLGRFSSGELFF. In DNA form, the CDR3 reads TGTGCCAGCAGCTTAGGGCGTTTCTCGTCCGGGGAGCTGTTTTTT.

The chain couples TRBV2 to TRBJ2-2, with 8 bases matching TRBD1. The CDR3 has 14 residues. Germline-derived CDR1 and CDR2 are SNHLY and FYNNEI. V lost 4 bases and J lost 5; bases outside the gene matches: 3. CDR3 loop: CASSGQGPTGELFF. The DNA of the CDR3 is TGTGCCAGCAGTGGACAGGGGCCAACCGGGGAGCTGTTTTTT.

This clonotype occurred a few times. This chain uses TRBV2 with TRBJ1-6; 8 nucleotides match TRBD1. V lost 7 bases and J lost 10; bases outside the gene matches: 9. The CDR3 has 14 amino acids. Germline assignment: CDR1 SNHLY and CDR2 FYNNEI. CDR3 sequence (DNA): TGTGCCAGCACCAGAGGACAGGGTATCTCACCCCTCCACTTT. It translates to CASTRGQGISPLHF.

This clonotype was seen ten or more times. The rearrangement joins TRBV7-3 to TRBJ2-1; 9 nucleotides agree with TRBD2. The CDR3 contains 16 residues. Germline CDR1 reads SGHTA; CDR2 reads FQGTGA. Trimming took 5 bases from V and 9 from J; bases not matched to a gene: 14. The CDR3 reads CASSLQGGSGSPEQFF. As DNA, the CDR3 is TGTGCCAGCAGCCTACAAGGGGGTAGCGGGAGTCCTGAGCAGTTCTTC.

This clonotype showed up just once. The gene calls are TRBV7-3 and TRBJ2-1; 9 bases fit TRBD2. V trimming: 0 bases; J trimming: 15 bases; junction bases outside the gene matches: 12. CDR1 is SGHTA, CDR2 FQGTGA, per germline. The CDR3 consists of 15 residues. CDR3 sequence (DNA): TGTGCCAGCAGCTTAACTAGCGGGAGTCGGGCTTTATTGTTCTTC. It is translated as CASSLTSGSRALLFF.